What follows are 9 T cell receptor beta chains derived from one specimen sequenced in a study of T cells in Graves' hyperthyroidism and ophthalmopathy. TCR beta CDR3 regions were amplified from RNA. HTBI primers were employed in a first-round RT-PCR of the TCR CDR3. One entry per CDR3 protein, called by TCRdb with MiXCR from the multiplex PCR reads. The sample shows 550,000 to 850,000 distinct CDR3 sequences, roughly a sixth of them seen only once. Sequenced sample: blood. These receptors all come from a woman aged 50 to 60 with Graves' hyperthyroidism that later progressed to Graves' ophthalmopathy.

This clonotype was counted between two and nine times. The chain is built from TRBV6-2 or TRBV6-3 and TRBJ1-1; TRBD1 matches at 7 bases. CDR1 MNHEY and CDR2 SVGEGT come from the germline V gene. V dropped 11 bases and J dropped 5; count of bases not matched to a gene: 11. The CDR3 has 13 residues. Here the CDR3 reads CAARTGQRTEAFF. The CDR3 DNA reads as TGTGCCGCGAGGACAGGACAGCGAACTGAAGCTTTCTTT.

This clonotype appeared many times. The V gene is TRBV5-1, the J gene TRBJ2-1; tentative D call: TRBD2 (6 bases). Trimming stripped 2 bases from V and 5 bases from J, with 14 bases between. CDR3 length: 15 amino acids. Germline CDR1 SGHRS, CDR2 YFSETQ. This CDR3 reads CASSLRTSNDNEQFF. CDR3 coding DNA: TGCGCCAGCAGCTTACGTACTAGCAACGACAATGAGCAGTTCTTC.

This clonotype showed up many times. J is TRBJ2-1 and V is TRBV3-1; D may be TRBD2 (5 bases). CDR1 and CDR2 (germline): LGHDT, YNNKEL (reference sequence). The CDR3 runs 16 residues. The V end was cut by 0 bases, the J end by 5 bases, with 14 bases between. This chain's CDR3 is CASSQDISGKHNEQFF. The CDR3 nucleotides are TGTGCCAGCAGCCAAGATATCAGCGGAAAACACAATGAGCAGTTCTTC.

This clonotype has just a few counts. J is TRBJ1-1 and V is TRBV10-3; D call uncertain. The CDR3 has 16 residues. From germline, CDR1 is ENHRY and CDR2 SYGVKD. The V and J ends lost 2 bases and 0 bases respectively, with 13 bases between them. The CDR3 loop reads CAISESSGNMNTEAFF. The CDR3 nucleotides read TGTGCCATCAGTGAGAGTTCGGGTAATATGAACACTGAAGCTTTCTTT.

V and J are TRBV6-1 and TRBJ2-4, with D possibly being TRBD1 (5 bases). Germline lookup yields CDR1 MNHNS and CDR2 SASEGT. V was pared by 6 bases and J by 2 bases, with 17 bases between. The CDR3 spans 16 residues. CDR3 sequence: CASSPGLRATKNIQYF. CDR3 DNA sequence: TGTGCCAGCAGCCCCGGGCTCAGGGCAACCAAAAACATTCAGTACTTC.

The chain employs TRBV5-5 and TRBJ1-5, with unresolved D. V was cut by 3 bases and J by 1 base, with 11 bases left in between. The CDR3 sequence is 15 residues long. Germline loops: CDR1 SGHKS, CDR2 YYEKEE (reference sequence). CDR3 loop: CASSSGYNSNQPQHF. The DNA for the CDR3 is TGTGCCAGCAGCTCGGGGTATAACAGCAATCAGCCCCAGCATTTT.

This clonotype occurred many times. The chain combines TRBV12-3 or TRBV12-4 with TRBJ1-2, with 7 bases identical to TRBD1. J was trimmed by 8 bases and V by 5 bases; bases with no gene match: 11. CDR3 length equals 14 residues. The CDR3 nucleotides read TGTGCCAGCAGTGCAACCGGGACAGTATGGGGCTACACCTTC. Protein sequence: CASSATGTVWGYTF.

This clonotype was recorded many times. The chain combines TRBV20-1 with TRBJ1-6, with no clear D. This CDR3 spans 12 amino acids. Trimming removed 6 bases from V and 10 bases from J, with 13 bases in between. Germline loops: CDR1 DFQATT, CDR2 SNEGSKA (reference sequence). The chain's CDR3 is CSADSRGSPLHF. DNA for the CDR3: TGCAGTGCGGACTCCCGCGGCTCACCCCTCCACTTT.

In this sample, this clonotype turned up many times. This chain connects TRBV7-9 to TRBJ1-1; TRBD1 might be the D (5 bases). Deletions cut 5 bases from V and 3 bases from J, with 10 bases between. Germline V gene data show CDR1 as SEHNR and CDR2 as FQNEAQ (reference sequence). This CDR3 comprises 13 residues. CDR3 sequence reads: CASSRLGDTEAFF. For the CDR3, the DNA is TGTGCCAGCAGCCGGCTGGGGGACACTGAAGCTTTCTTT. The complete variable domain, with remaining parts taken from reference TRBV7-9 and TRBJ1-1, reads DTGVSQNPRHKITKRGQNVTFRCDPISEHNRLYWYRQTLGQGPEFLTYFQNEAQLEKSRLLSDRFSAERPKGSFSTLEIQRTEQGDSAMYLCASSRLGDTEAFFGQGTRLTVV.